This passage covers 27 T cell receptor beta chains from one sample sequenced in a study of lymphopenia after photon versus proton radiotherapy. TCRdb's table, derived via immunoSEQ multiplex PCR, lists solely in-frame clones and lacks some. The sample contains 40,000 or so clones, roughly 87% of which appear only once. Source: peripheral blood, taken from a patient treated with photon-based radiotherapy. All receptors come from a middle-aged man with gastric cancer.

This rearrangement joins TRBV11-2 to TRBJ2-5, with D uncertain. The germline gives CDR1 SGHAT, CDR2 FQNNGV. V lost 5 bases and J 1 base, leaving 5 bases between the germline ends. The CDR3 is made up of 12 amino acids. DNA of the CDR3: TGTGCCAGCAGCCCGACCCAAGAGACCCAGTACTTC. Encoded protein: CASSPTQETQYF.

The chain is built from TRBV30 and TRBJ1-3, with 10 positions matching TRBD1. This CDR3 contains 15 residues. V trimming: 7 bases; J trimming: 2 bases; junction bases outside the gene matches: 8. CDR1 and CDR2 (germline): GTSNPN, SVGIG (reference sequence). The CDR3: CALSRDRGPGNTIYF. CDR3 in DNA: TGTGCCTTAAGCCGGGACAGGGGCCCTGGAAACACCATATATTTT.

The chain is built from TRBV27 and TRBJ2-7, with 8 bases that match TRBD1. CDR3 length: 13 residues. Trimming removed 3 bases from V and 3 bases from J; junction bases left unmatched: 1. CDR1 and CDR2 from the germline V gene are MNHEY and SMNVEV (reference sequence). The CDR3 DNA reads as TGTGCCAGCAGTTTCGGACAGGGCTACGAGCAGTACTTC. Protein sequence: CASSFGQGYEQYF.

The chain carries TRBV7-9 and TRBJ1-2, with 8 bases that match TRBD1. CDR3 size: 15 residues. Germline V gene lookup returns CDR1 SEHNR and CDR2 FQNEAQ (reference sequence). V lost 1 base, J lost 6 bases, and 7 bases stayed unmatched. CDR3 protein: CASSLGAGGGDGYTF. Written as DNA, the CDR3 is TGTGCCAGCAGCTTAGGAGCAGGGGGCGGTGATGGCTACACCTTC.

Points on this clone: The same CDR3 is also encoded by other DNA sequences in this sample. The V call is TRBV7-9, the J call TRBJ2-1; possibly TRBD1 or TRBD2 for D (6 bases each). Trimming shortened V by 1 base and J by 10 bases, and 8 bases separated the two germline ends. The CDR3 has 12 residues. The germline gives CDR1 SEHNR, CDR2 FQNEAQ (reference sequence). The CDR3 coding sequence is TGTGCCAGCAGCTTAGTGGGGGGCGAGCAGTTCTTC. This gives the protein CASSLVGGEQFF.

The V gene is TRBV7-3, the J gene TRBJ2-1; 9 nucleotides match TRBD2. Germline V gene data show CDR1 as SGHTA and CDR2 as FQGTGA. This CDR3 is built from 14 residues. V was pared by 2 bases and J by 7 bases, with 3 bases of the junction left unmatched. The CDR3 region is CASSLGTSNNEQFF. In nucleotides, the CDR3 is TGTGCCAGCAGCTTAGGGACTAGCAATAATGAGCAGTTCTTC.

CDR3 bases: TGCGCCAGCAGCCAAGACAGGTTTTCATACGAGCAGTACTTC. Translating it yields CASSQDRFSYEQYF. The gene calls are TRBV4-3 and TRBJ2-7, with D unresolved. V was clipped by 0 bases and J by 4 bases, with 10 bases between them. The CDR3 totals 14 residues. Per germline, CDR1 LGHNA and CDR2 YSLEER.

A remark on this clone: The same CDR3 can be traced to other DNA sequences in this sample. The chain uses TRBV7-6 and TRBJ2-3; 10 bases line up with TRBD1. Germline CDR1 SGHVS, CDR2 FNYEAQ. The CDR3 is 14 amino acids. Trimming at V came to 5 bases and at J to 5 bases, leaving 4 bases not matched to a gene. CDR3: CASSPGQGRDTQYF. The CDR3 DNA is TGTGCCAGCAGCCCGGGACAGGGGCGAGATACGCAGTATTTT.

This chain connects TRBV14 to TRBJ1-4; the D gene is possibly TRBD1 (5 bases). Germline V gene lookup returns CDR1 SGHDN and CDR2 FVKESK. The CDR3 totals 15 residues. Between the trimmed V and J ends, which lost 4 bases and 0 bases, there was a span of 9 bases. The CDR3 bases are TGTGCCAGCAGCCTGGGGGTGGCAACTAATGAAAAACTGTTTTTT. Translating it yields CASSLGVATNEKLFF.

The chain joins TRBV5-1 to TRBJ1-5, with D uncertain. The CDR3 has 13 residues. Looked up from germline, CDR1 is SGHRS and CDR2 is YFSETQ. V was clipped by 4 bases and J by 2 bases, with 7 bases between them. This CDR3 is CASSPGGNQPQHF. For the CDR3, the DNA is TGCGCCAGCAGCCCCGGGGGCAATCAGCCCCAGCATTTT.

The gene calls are TRBV10-3 and TRBJ1-5, with unresolved D. Germline lookup yields CDR1 ENHRY and CDR2 SYGVKD. The CDR3 runs to 13 residues. Trimming removed 4 bases from V and 4 bases from J, with 8 bases in between. The CDR3 region is CAISASENQPQHF. The CDR3 nucleotides read TGTGCCATCAGTGCCTCGGAGAATCAGCCCCAGCATTTT.

This chain connects TRBV6-5 to TRBJ1-4; no definite D call. CDR1 is MNHEY and CDR2 is SVGAGI in the germline V gene. The CDR3 length is 12 residues. V was cut by 5 bases and J by 6 bases, with 7 bases left in between. CDR3 bases: TGTGCCAGCAGTCCTACGGATGAAAAACTGTTTTTT. Translating gives CASSPTDEKLFF.

The chain recombines TRBV6-5 with TRBJ2-7; D might be TRBD1 (6 bases). Trimming took 2 bases from V and 3 from J, leaving 17 bases between them. Germline V lookup: CDR1 MNHEY, CDR2 SVGAGI. This CDR3 region has 16 residues. The CDR3 is CASSYAGTSKGYEQYF. The CDR3 region has the DNA TGTGCCAGCAGTTACGCTGGGACATCTAAGGGCTACGAGCAGTACTTC.

The chain uses TRBV6-6 and TRBJ1-2; D remains unclear. Germline CDR1 is MNHNY and CDR2 is SVGAGI (reference sequence). V lost 4 bases and J lost 5, with 11 bases in between. CDR3 length: 13 residues. This CDR3 is CASSLGKFYGYTF. As DNA, the CDR3 is TGTGCCAGCAGTTTGGGAAAGTTTTATGGCTACACCTTC.

The rearrangement joins TRBV7-9 to TRBJ1-4; D is ambiguous. CDR1 and CDR2 (germline): SEHNR, FQNEAQ (reference sequence). V was shortened by 2 bases and J by 4 bases, with 8 bases between the two germline ends. This CDR3 contains 14 residues. CDR3 in amino acids: CASSLRGGNEKLFF. CDR3 DNA: TGTGCCAGCAGCTTACGCGGAGGTAATGAAAAACTGTTTTTT.

The chain is built from TRBV2 and TRBJ2-1, with 12 positions matching TRBD2. Germline V gene data show CDR1 as SNHLY and CDR2 as FYNNEI. Losses at the gene ends were 6 bases for V and 6 bases for J; bases not matched to a gene: 6. This CDR3 is built from 15 residues. CDR3 protein: CASRPGLAGSNEQFF. CDR3 nucleotide sequence: TGTGCCAGCAGGCCTGGACTAGCGGGGAGCAATGAGCAGTTCTTC.

This chain links TRBV2 with TRBJ2-4, with D possibly matching TRBD2 (7 bases). The germline CDR1 and CDR2 sequences are SNHLY and FYNNEI. This CDR3 is 17 amino acids long. The germline V and J ends were trimmed by 3 bases and 3 bases, with 18 bases remaining between them. The CDR3 DNA follows: TGTGCCAGCAGTGAGAAGTCCGGGGGGCAGGGCAAAAACATTCAGTACTTC. Encoded protein: CASSEKSGGQGKNIQYF.

This clone was observed a handful of times. The chain employs TRBV2 and TRBJ2-7; D not certain. The germline CDR1 and CDR2 sequences are SNHLY and FYNNEI. The CDR3 runs to 12 residues. Deletions cut 4 bases from V and 3 bases from J, with 7 bases between. The CDR3 coding sequence is TGTGCCAGCAGTGCCAGCAACTACGAGCAGTACTTC. Amino acid sequence: CASSASNYEQYF.

The chain recombines TRBV4-2 with TRBJ2-1, with D tentatively TRBD1 or TRBD2 (6 bases each). This CDR3 comprises 16 residues. Germline V lookup: CDR1 LGHNA, CDR2 YNFKEQ. Trimming took off 3 bases at V and 8 bases at J, with 20 bases between the two ends. CDR3 protein: CASSQVADRGLDEQFF. CDR3 coding DNA: TGTGCCAGCAGCCAGGTAGCGGACCGGGGGCTGGATGAGCAGTTCTTC.

The chain combines TRBV6-1 with TRBJ2-5; D is possibly TRBD2 (7 bases). CDR3 length equals 14 residues. Per the germline V gene, CDR1 is MNHNS and CDR2 is SASEGT. V gave up 6 bases and J gave up 5 bases, with 16 bases separating them. The DNA of the CDR3 is TGTGCCAGCAGGATTCAGGGAGGGGGGGAGACCCAGTACTTC. Its protein is CASRIQGGGETQYF.

The V and J genes are TRBV7-6 and TRBJ2-3; the D is unclear. The V gene lost 1 base and the J gene lost 0 bases, with 5 bases spanning the gap. CDR3 size: 14 residues. Germline V gene data show CDR1 as SGHVS and CDR2 as FNYEAQ. The CDR3 sequence: CASSLDSSTDTQYF. CDR3 coding DNA: TGTGCCAGCAGCTTAGACAGCAGCACAGATACGCAGTATTTT.

The chain is built from TRBV5-1 and TRBJ2-3; tentatively, D is TRBD1 (6 bases). V was pared by 0 bases and J by 2 bases, with 7 bases between. This CDR3 region has 14 residues. Germline V gene sequence: CDR1 SGHRS, CDR2 YFSETQ. CDR3 sequence: CASSLGDTTDTQYF. The CDR3, as DNA: TGCGCCAGCAGCTTGGGGGACACCACAGATACGCAGTATTTT.

This chain joins TRBV29-1 and TRBJ2-7, with TRBD1 matching over 11 bases. The CDR3 covers 15 residues. Germline V gene data show CDR1 as SQVTM and CDR2 as ANQGSEA. V trimming: 0 bases; J trimming: 7 bases; junction bases outside the gene matches: 8. CDR3 DNA sequence: TGCAGCGTTGAAGATGGAAGGACAGGGGGCTGGGAGCAGTACTTC. Its translation: CSVEDGRTGGWEQYF.

The chain joins TRBV4-1 to TRBJ2-1; weak D call: TRBD1 (5 bases). Trimming shortened V by 4 bases and J by 7 bases, and 14 bases separated the two germline ends. CDR1 and CDR2 (germline): MGHRA, YSYEKL. This CDR3 region has 14 residues. CDR3 coding DNA: TGCGCCAGCAGCCTGGGGCCTGTTGGAAATGAGCAGTTCTTC. It codes for CASSLGPVGNEQFF.

The chain carries TRBV7-9 and TRBJ2-5; D gene uncertain. V was trimmed by 1 base and J by 5 bases, leaving 2 bases between them. Germline CDR1 reads SEHNR; CDR2 reads FQNEAQ (reference sequence). The CDR3 sequence is 11 residues long. CDR3: CASSLVETQYF. The CDR3 nucleotides are TGTGCCAGCAGCTTAGTGGAGACCCAGTACTTC.

The CDR3 loop is CASSRGATNIQYF. CDR3 DNA sequence: TGTGCCAGCTCACGGGGGGCAACGAACATTCAGTACTTC. This chain joins TRBV18 and TRBJ2-4; D may correspond to TRBD1 or TRBD2 (6 bases each). From germline, CDR1 is KGHSH and CDR2 LQKENI. V shed 4 bases and J shed 7 bases, with 11 bases lying between them. The CDR3 is 13 amino acids.

The genes are TRBV6-1 and TRBJ1-6; 7 nucleotides align to TRBD1. CDR3 length: 17 amino acids. Germline V gives CDR1 MNHNS, CDR2 SASEGT. The J segment lost 7 bases and the V segment lost 3 bases, leaving 12 bases of the junction unmatched. Written as DNA, the CDR3 is TGTGCCAGCAGTGAGTCATATACCGGGACAGTAAATTCACCCCTCCACTTT. It translates to CASSESYTGTVNSPLHF.